The present TCR beta chain was sequenced within a study of CD8+CD57+ T cells in acquired aplastic anemia. Study-level information: Roughly 3 ug was the average amount of DNA from sorted CD4+ and CD8+ cells. Findings of the study overall: Between patients and controls, 25 to 30 CD8+ CDR3 sequences were found in common.

TCR beta VDJ combinations and CDR3 sequences were profiled from genomic DNA. TCRdb recomputed calls from the reads with MiXCR, one row per CDR3 protein. The table has 200,000 or so distinct CDR3 sequences, over 60% seen once; the top ten hold around 42%. A note on this clonotype: The antigen is not known.

There are 14 residues in the CDR3. V lost 6 bases, J lost 6 bases, and 17 bases lay in between. Germline-derived CDR1 and CDR2 are LNHDA and SQIVND (reference sequence). The sequenced sample was sorted CD4+, CD8+, or CD8+CD57+ T cells (not recorded which) from PBMCs. The clonotype originates from a human donor with severe aplastic anemia or a healthy control (not recorded which). J is TRBJ1-2 and V is TRBV19; D is perhaps TRBD1 (6 bases). In DNA form, the CDR3 reads TGTGCCAGTAGCCAATCAAGGGGGGGCAATGGCTACACCTTC. Its translation: CASSQSRGGNGYTF.